This section outlines one T cell receptor beta chain sequence together with its context. Its target is unknown. PCR amplification relied on 60 Vbeta primers (plus 13 Jbeta primers). As handled by the study authors: Roughly 81 million unique TCR beta chains, 9.5 million to 14 million shared, were counted in a later analysis. Only in-frame clones appear in the TCRdb table, and some are missing; sequencing was by immunoSEQ multiplex PCR. The V and J calls and clone size come from that table; D and trimming were worked out from the DNA. The table has roughly 86,000 clones, approximately 64% seen once. CDR3 length: 15 amino acids. V was pared by 4 bases and J by 5 bases, with 18 bases between. Germline CDR1 is SNHLY and CDR2 is FYNNEI. The data were taken from a study of cytomegalovirus exposure and HLA in healthy donors. General observations from the study: One variant, a missense change in DCLRE1C, was linked in a later analysis to TCR beta V- and J-gene trimming. Likely technical artifact: a cluster of highly shared sequence variants.

This receptor was taken from a woman between 50 and 59 years old in good health and CMV-seropositive. This chain joins TRBV2 and TRBJ2-7; D uncertain. Sequences were obtained from PBMCs. In DNA form, the CDR3 reads TGTGCCAGCAGTGGGGTGGCTAGTATTACGGACGAGCAGTACTTC. Amino acid sequence: CASSGVASITDEQYF.